The T cell receptor (beta chain) under discussion was sequenced for a study of blood T cell repertoires in COVID-19. Study-wide context: Samples taken during acute and convalescent COVID-19 were collected in the United States, Italy and Spain. PBMCs, B-cell-depleted T cells, or T cells provided the cDNA or gDNA that made up the material.

The germline CDR1 and CDR2 sequences are SQVTM and ANQGSEA. Trimming took 6 bases from V and 6 from J, leaving 14 bases between them. CDR3 length: 13 amino acids. The data were produced by immunoSEQ multiplex PCR, yet TCRdb's version contains in-frame clones alone and is incomplete. The repertoire includes some 380,000 clones, approximately 77% of them detected once, and 1.1% sits in the top ten. The clonotype was recovered from a human donor with acute or convalescent COVID-19. The donor label of this sample is uncertain. Sequenced sample: peripheral blood. The chain uses TRBV29-1 and TRBJ1-4, with D possibly matching TRBD1 (6 bases). The CDR3 coding sequence is TGCAGCGTGTCGACAGGACTTTATGAAAAACTGTTTTTT. Translated: CSVSTGLYEKLFF.